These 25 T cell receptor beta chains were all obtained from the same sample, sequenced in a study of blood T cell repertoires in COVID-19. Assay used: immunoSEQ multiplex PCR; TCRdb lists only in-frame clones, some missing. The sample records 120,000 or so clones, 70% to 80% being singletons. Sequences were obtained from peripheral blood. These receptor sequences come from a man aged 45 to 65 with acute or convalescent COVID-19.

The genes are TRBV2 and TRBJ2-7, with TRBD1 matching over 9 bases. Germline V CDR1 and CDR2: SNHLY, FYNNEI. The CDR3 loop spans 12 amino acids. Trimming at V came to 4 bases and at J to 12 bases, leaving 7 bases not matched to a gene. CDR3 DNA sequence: TGTGCCAGCAGTGCTGGACAGGGGAGTAGGTACTTC. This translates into CASSAGQGSRYF.

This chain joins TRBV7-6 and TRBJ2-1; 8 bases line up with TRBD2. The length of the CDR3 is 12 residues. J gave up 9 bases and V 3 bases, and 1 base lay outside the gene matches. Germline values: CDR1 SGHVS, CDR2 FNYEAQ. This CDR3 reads CASSFGGGEQFF. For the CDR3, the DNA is TGTGCCAGCAGCTTCGGGGGGGGTGAGCAGTTCTTC.

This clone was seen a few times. This chain's CDR3 is CASSIPYGEGEKLFF. CDR3 nucleotide sequence: TGTGCCAGTAGTATCCCCTACGGGGAGGGAGAAAAACTGTTTTTT. The rearrangement links TRBV19 to TRBJ1-4; D is uncertain. Germline V gives CDR1 LNHDA, CDR2 SQIVND (reference sequence). Trimming left V 3 bases short and J 8 bases short, with 16 bases between. The CDR3 contains 15 residues.

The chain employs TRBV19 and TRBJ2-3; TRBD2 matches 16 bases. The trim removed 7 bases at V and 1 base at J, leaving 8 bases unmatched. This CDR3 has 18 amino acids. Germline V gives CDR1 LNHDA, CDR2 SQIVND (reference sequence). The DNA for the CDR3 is TGTGCCAGTACCTTGGGACTAGCGGGAGGGCACGGCACAGATACGCAGTATTTT. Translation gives CASTLGLAGGHGTDTQYF.

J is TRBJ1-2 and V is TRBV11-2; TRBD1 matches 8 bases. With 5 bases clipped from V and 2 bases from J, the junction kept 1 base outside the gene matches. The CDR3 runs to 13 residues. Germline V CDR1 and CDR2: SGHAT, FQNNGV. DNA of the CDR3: TGTGCCAGCAGCAGGACAGGGAACTATGGCTACACCTTC. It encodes CASSRTGNYGYTF.

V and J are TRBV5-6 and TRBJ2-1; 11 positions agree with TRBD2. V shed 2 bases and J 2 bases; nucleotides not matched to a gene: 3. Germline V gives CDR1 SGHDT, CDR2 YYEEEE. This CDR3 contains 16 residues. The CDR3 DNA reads TGTGCCAGCAGCTTAATAGCGGGAGGGGCCTACAATGAGCAGTTCTTC. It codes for CASSLIAGGAYNEQFF.

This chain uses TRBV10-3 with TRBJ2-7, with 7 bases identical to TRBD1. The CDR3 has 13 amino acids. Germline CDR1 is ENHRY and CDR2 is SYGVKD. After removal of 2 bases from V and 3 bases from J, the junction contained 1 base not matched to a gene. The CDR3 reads CAISEGDSYEQYF. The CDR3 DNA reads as TGTGCCATCAGTGAGGGGGACAGCTACGAGCAGTACTTC.

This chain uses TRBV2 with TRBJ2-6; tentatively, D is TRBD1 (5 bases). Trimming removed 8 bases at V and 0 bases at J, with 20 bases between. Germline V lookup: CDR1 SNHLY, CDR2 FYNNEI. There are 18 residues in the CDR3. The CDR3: CASGRTRQISSGANVLTF. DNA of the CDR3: TGTGCCAGCGGAAGGACCAGACAGATCAGCTCTGGGGCCAACGTCCTGACTTTC.

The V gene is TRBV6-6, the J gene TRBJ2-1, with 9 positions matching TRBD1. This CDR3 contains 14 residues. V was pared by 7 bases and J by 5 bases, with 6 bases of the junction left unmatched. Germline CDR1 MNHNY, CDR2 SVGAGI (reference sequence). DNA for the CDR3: TGTGCCAGCACTGAGGGGACAGGGAACAATGAGCAGTTCTTC. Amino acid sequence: CASTEGTGNNEQFF.

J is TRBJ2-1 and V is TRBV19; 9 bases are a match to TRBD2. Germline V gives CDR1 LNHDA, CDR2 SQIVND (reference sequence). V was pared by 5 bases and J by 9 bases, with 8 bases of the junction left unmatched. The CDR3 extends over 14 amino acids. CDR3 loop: CASSASGVQVEQFF. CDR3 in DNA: TGTGCCAGTAGTGCTAGCGGGGTTCAGGTTGAGCAGTTCTTC.

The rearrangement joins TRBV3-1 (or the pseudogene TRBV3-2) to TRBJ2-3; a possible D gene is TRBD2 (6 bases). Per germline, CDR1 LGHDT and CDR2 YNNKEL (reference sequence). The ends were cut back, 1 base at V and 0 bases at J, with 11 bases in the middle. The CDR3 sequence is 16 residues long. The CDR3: CASSQAGTLSTDTQYF. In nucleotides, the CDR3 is TGTGCCAGCAGCCAAGCGGGGACTCTTAGCACAGATACGCAGTATTTT.

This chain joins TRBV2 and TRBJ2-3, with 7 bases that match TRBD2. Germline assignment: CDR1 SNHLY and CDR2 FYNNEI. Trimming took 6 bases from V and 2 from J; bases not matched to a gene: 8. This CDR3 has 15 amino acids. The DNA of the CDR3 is TGTGCCAGCAGGGACCTAGCGGTCATCACAGATACGCAGTATTTT. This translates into CASRDLAVITDTQYF.

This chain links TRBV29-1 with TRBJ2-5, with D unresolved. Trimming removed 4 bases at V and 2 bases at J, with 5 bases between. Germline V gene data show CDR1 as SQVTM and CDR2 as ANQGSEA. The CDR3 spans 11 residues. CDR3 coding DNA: TGCAGCGTTGGTCCTCAAGAGACCCAGTACTTC. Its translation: CSVGPQETQYF.

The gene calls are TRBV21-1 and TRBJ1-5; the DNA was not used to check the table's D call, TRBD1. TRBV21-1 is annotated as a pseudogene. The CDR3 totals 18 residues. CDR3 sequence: CASSKVVNRDRSNQPQHF. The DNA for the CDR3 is TGTGCCAGCAGCAAAGTAGTTAACAGGGATAGGAGCAATCAGCCCCAGCATTTT.

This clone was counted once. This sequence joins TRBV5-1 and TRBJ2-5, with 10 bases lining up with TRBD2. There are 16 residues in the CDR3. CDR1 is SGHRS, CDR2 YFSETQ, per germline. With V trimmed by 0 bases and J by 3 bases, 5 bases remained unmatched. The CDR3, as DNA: TGCGCCAGCAGCTTGGGGGGACTAGCGCATAAAGAGACCCAGTACTTC. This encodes CASSLGGLAHKETQYF.

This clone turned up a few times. The DNA for the CDR3 is TGTGCCAGCAGCTTAGGCAGCCCTCCGGGTGAGCAGTTCTTC. Translated: CASSLGSPPGEQFF. This chain connects TRBV7-8 to TRBJ2-1; D is undetermined. The CDR3 runs 14 residues. Trimming removed 1 base at V and 9 bases at J, with 13 bases between. Germline V gene sequence: CDR1 SGHVS, CDR2 FQNEAQ. Combining the CDR3 with reference TRBV7-8 and TRBJ2-1 gives the whole variable domain GAGVSQSPRYKVAKRGQDVALRCDPISGHVSLFWYQQALGQGPEFLTYFQNEAQLDKSGLPSDRFFAERPEGSVSTLKIQRTQQEDSAVYLCASSLGSPPGEQFFGPGTRLTVL.

This CDR3 reads CASSFTGVGANVLTF. CDR3 DNA: TGCGCCAGCAGCTTCACAGGGGTAGGGGCCAACGTCCTGACTTTC. The chain employs TRBV5-1 and TRBJ2-6, with 7 bases that match TRBD1. Germline lookup yields CDR1 SGHRS and CDR2 YFSETQ. V gave up 2 bases and J gave up 4 bases; unmatched junction bases: 3. The CDR3 length is 15 residues.

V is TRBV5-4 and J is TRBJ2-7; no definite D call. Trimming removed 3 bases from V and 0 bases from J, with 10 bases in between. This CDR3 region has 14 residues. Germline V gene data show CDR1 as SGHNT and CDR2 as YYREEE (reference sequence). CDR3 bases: TGTGCCAGCAGCTGGGCCCTGAGCTCCTACGAGCAGTACTTC. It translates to CASSWALSSYEQYF.

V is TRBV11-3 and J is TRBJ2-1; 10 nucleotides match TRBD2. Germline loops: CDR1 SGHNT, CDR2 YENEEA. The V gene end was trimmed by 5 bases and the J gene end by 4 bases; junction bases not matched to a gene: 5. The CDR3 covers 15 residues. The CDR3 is CASSKGTSEYNEQFF. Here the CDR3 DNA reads TGTGCCAGCAGCAAAGGGACTAGCGAGTACAATGAGCAGTTCTTC.

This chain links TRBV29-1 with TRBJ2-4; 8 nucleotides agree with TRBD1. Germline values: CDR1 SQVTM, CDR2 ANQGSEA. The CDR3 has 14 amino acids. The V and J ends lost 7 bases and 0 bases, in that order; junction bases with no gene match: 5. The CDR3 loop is CSGTGTGAKNIQYF. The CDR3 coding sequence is TGCAGCGGCACAGGGACAGGAGCCAAAAACATTCAGTACTTC.

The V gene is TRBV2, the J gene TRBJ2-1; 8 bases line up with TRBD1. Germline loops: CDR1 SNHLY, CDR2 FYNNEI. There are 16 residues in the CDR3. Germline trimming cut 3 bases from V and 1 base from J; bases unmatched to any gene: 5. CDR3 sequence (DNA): TGTGCCAGCAGTGATCCGGACAGGGATTCCTACAATGAGCAGTTCTTC. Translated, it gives CASSDPDRDSYNEQFF.

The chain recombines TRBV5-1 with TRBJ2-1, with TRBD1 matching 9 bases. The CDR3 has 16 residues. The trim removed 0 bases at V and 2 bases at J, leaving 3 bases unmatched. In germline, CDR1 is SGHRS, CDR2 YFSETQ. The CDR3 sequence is CASSLEDRGTYNEQFF. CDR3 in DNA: TGCGCCAGCAGCTTGGAGGACAGGGGAACCTACAATGAGCAGTTCTTC.

The CDR3 protein is CASSQGSGSSYNEQFF. The CDR3 DNA follows: TGCGCCAGCAGCCAGGGGTCCGGGAGTTCCTACAATGAGCAGTTCTTC. V usage is TRBV4-1 and J usage is TRBJ2-1, with D possibly TRBD2 on 6 matching bases. V was trimmed by 3 bases and J by 1 base, leaving 13 bases between them. The V gene's germline CDR1 is MGHRA and CDR2 YSYEKL. This CDR3 is 16 amino acids long.

CDR3 nucleotide sequence: TGTGCCAGTAGTATGCGGGAGCAATACAATGAGCAGTTCTTC. This encodes CASSMREQYNEQFF. This sequence joins TRBV19 and TRBJ2-1; 7 nucleotides match TRBD2. From germline, CDR1 is LNHDA and CDR2 SQIVND (reference sequence). The CDR3 loop spans 14 amino acids. The ends lost 3 bases at V and 4 bases at J; junction bases unmatched: 3.

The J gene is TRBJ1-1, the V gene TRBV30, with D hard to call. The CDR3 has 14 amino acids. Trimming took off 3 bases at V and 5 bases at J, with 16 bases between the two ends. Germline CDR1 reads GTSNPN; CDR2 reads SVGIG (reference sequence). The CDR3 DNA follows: TGTGCCTGGAGCCAGCAGGCAGGAGGGACTGAAGCTTTCTTT. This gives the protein CAWSQQAGGTEAFF.